Below, one T cell receptor beta chain is given with its context. Ten or more counts support this clonotype. It has no known antigen specificity. No base qualities exist here, and no much larger clone lies one base off it. CDR1 is given as MNHEY and CDR2 as SVGEGT, both from the germline V gene. Counted from cysteine to phenylalanine, this CDR3 has 14 amino acids. Of the read, only the CDR3 DNA is kept; its 42 bases are in frame from base 1. Relative to germline, V is 2 bases shorter and J is 3 bases shorter, with 10 bases between their ends. Ophthalmopathy patients were characterized by moderately to severely active disease, a Clinical Activity Score of at least 3, a NOSPECS grade of at least 4, and a disease duration under 3 months. Patients with other autoimmune diseases, uncontrolled infections, pregnancy or lactation were excluded. Diagnosis relied on clinical symptoms, serum thyroxine, TRAb, thyroid ultrasound and orbital computed tomography. PBMCs were isolated from 7.5 to 10 ml of fresh peripheral blood by Ficoll-Paque density gradient centrifugation. Total RNA was extracted with Trizol reagent and quality-checked on an Agilent 2100 Bioanalyzer.

The data originate from a study of Graves' ophthalmopathy and Graves' hyperthyroidism (dated by TCRdb to the late 2010s). With regard to the full study: Peripheral blood was collected before any treatment was given, at the time of initial diagnosis. To tell Graves' ophthalmopathy apart from Graves' hyperthyroidism, and to predict which patients would progress to ophthalmopathy, the study relied on TCR beta repertoire signatures. In total, around 140 blood samples were TCR-sequenced: under 45 ophthalmopathy, about 75 hyperthyroidism and roughly 17 hyperthyroidism-to-ophthalmopathy patients. To explore V-J signatures distinguishing ophthalmopathy from hyperthyroidism, a discovery set of around 97 patients (about 41 ophthalmopathy, 55 to 60 stable hyperthyroidism) was enrolled. An independent validation cohort was composed of some 19 hyperthyroidism patients and approximately 15 patients who later progressed from hyperthyroidism to ophthalmopathy. In roughly 6 hyperthyroidism patients, the T-cell repertoire of thyroid tissue was compared with the T-cell repertoire of blood. After sampling, hyperthyroidism patients received methimazole starting at 30 mg daily, and ophthalmopathy patients received high-dose intravenous methylprednisolone. For training and testing, the approximately 92 patients in the discovery cohort were randomly divided in a 7:3 ratio. Here is what the overall study found, with its caveats: Most expanded thyroid clonotypes with frequency above 0.001 were also detected in blood, suggesting blood repertoires may reflect the thyroid immune response. No statistical method was used to set the sample size in advance, and the investigators knew which group each participant was assigned to. In validation, the model predicted ophthalmopathy progression with 70.59% sensitivity and roughly 72% specificity; 12 predicted patients were CT-confirmed with GO in a median of approximately six months. In cross-validation, the 13-signature model distinguished ophthalmopathy from stable hyperthyroidism with 85% to 90% sensitivity and roughly 81% specificity, and in the test set the corresponding values were approximately 80% and 68%.

TCR beta CDR3 regions were amplified from RNA transcripts for repertoire sequencing. The first round was an RT-PCR using HTBI primers with the Qiagen OneStep RT-PCR kit, and this first round was followed by a second-round multiplex PCR, then size selection and purification. Libraries were sequenced on an Illumina HiSeq2000 using paired-end 100 bp reads. Under the source paper's analysis protocol: SOAPnuke was used for read processing, and reads with adapters, uncalled bases, a mean Phred below 15, or no exact constant-primer or identifier match were discarded. High-quality paired reads were merged with COPE v1.2.5. Unique nucleotide sequences were defined as clonotypes and aligned to IMGT TRB V, D and J references using MiTCR v1.1. Analysis was restricted to V-J combinations with a frequency above 0.0001, which covered roughly 99% of repertoires. A TCR clonal expansion and chaos score per V-J combination was defined as the ratio of F50 clonal expansion to chaos observed in the TCRdist matrix. Welch's t-statistics and random forest were used to narrow the features down to 10 to 15 V-J combinations, which were then fed into a naive Bayes classifier. The Morisita-Horn index was used to measure how similar the thyroid and blood repertoires were. TCRdb applied fastp at Q25 and MiXCR to the public reads, then kept only in-frame beta chains. Each entry is one CDR3 protein sequence, shown with its most common DNA and genes. Here the V and J calls rest on TCRdb's processing, not on the authors' analysis. Within this sample are about 210,000 distinct CDR3 sequences, with around 28% of them counted one time only. The ten largest clones add up to approximately 8.6% of the sample.

Sequencing used peripheral blood. This receptor was taken from a man aged 50-59 years with Graves' ophthalmopathy. Donor details come from another sample of the same person, matched by shared clones. The rearrangement joined TRBV6-2 or TRBV6-3 to TRBJ1-1; TRBD1 could be the D gene, as 6 bases match. This receptor carries the CDR3 CASSYTGADTEAFF. The nucleotides read TGTGCCAGCAGTTACACGGGGGCTGACACTGAAGCTTTCTTT.